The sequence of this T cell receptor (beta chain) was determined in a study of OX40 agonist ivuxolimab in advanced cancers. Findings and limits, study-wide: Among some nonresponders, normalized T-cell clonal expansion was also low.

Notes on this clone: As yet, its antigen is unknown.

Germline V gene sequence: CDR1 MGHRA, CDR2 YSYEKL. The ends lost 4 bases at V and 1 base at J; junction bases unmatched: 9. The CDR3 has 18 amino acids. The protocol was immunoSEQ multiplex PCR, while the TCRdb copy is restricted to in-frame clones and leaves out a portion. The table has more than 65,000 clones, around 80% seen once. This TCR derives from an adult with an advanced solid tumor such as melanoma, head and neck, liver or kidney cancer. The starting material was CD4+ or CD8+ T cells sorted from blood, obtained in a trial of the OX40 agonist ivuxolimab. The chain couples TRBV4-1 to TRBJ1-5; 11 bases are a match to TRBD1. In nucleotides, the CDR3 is TGCGCCAGCAGCCCAGATGGACAGGGGGCGATCAGCAATCAGCCCCAGCATTTT. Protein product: CASSPDGQGAISNQPQHF.